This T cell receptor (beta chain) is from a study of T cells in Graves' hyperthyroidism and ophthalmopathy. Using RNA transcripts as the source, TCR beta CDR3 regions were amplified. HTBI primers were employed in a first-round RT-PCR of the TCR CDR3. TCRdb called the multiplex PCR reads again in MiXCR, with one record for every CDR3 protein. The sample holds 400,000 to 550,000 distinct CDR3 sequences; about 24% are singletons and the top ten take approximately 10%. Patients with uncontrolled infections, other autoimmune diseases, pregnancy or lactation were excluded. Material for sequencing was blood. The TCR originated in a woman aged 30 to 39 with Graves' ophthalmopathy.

The CDR3 reads CAWKVEIKGYTF. CDR3 nucleotides: TGTGCCTGGAAAGTCGAGATAAAGGGCTACACCTTC. This chain connects TRBV30 to TRBJ1-2; D not resolved. This CDR3 has 12 residues. The V end was cut by 4 bases, the J end by 8 bases, with 14 bases between. Germline loops: CDR1 GTSNPN, CDR2 SVGIG (reference sequence).